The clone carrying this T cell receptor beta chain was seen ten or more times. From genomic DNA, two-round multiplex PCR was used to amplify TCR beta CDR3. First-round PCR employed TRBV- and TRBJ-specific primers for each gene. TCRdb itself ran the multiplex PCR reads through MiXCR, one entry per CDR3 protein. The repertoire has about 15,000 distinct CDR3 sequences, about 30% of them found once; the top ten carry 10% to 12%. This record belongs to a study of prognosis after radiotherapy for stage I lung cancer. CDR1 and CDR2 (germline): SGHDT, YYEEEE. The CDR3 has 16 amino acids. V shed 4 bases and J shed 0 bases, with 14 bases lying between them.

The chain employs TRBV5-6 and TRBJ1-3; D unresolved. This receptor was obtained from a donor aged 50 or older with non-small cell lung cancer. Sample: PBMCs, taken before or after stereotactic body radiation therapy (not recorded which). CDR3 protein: CASSLTAFYSGNTIYF. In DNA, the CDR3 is TGTGCCAGCAGCCTAACAGCATTCTACTCTGGAAACACCATATATTTT.